The 19 T cell receptor beta chains reported below all come from one sample, sequenced in a study of beta chain features in type 1 diabetes. General study findings and limits: Shortening of TCRB CDR3s, moderate but significant, appeared in all four CD4+ subsets of Type 1 diabetes patients.

Expressed TCRB transcripts got sequenced, as all isolated RNA was reverse transcribed. This table comes from immunoSEQ multiplex PCR, and its TCRdb copy is limited to in-frame clones, with some not included. The table shows fewer than 400,000 clones, with around 9% occurring only once. Their antigens remain unidentified. Specimen: central memory CD4+ T cells from blood. Every receptor here comes from a man aged 30-40 years with type 1 diabetes.

A few counts support this clone. The same CDR3 arises from other DNA sequences in this sample as well. The DNA of the CDR3 is TGTGCCAGCAGCTTAGTTTCAGGGGGACATGGCTACACCTTC. Translation gives CASSLVSGGHGYTF. The chain uses TRBV7-9 and TRBJ1-2; 7 bases are shared with TRBD1. Trimming removed 1 base from V and 6 bases from J; junction bases left unmatched: 5. CDR1 is SEHNR and CDR2 is FQNEAQ in the germline V gene (reference sequence). This CDR3 spans 14 amino acids.

In DNA form, the CDR3 reads TGTGCCAGCAGTGACCCTGGACAGGGGAATTCACCCCTCCACTTT. This encodes CASSDPGQGNSPLHF. The rearrangement uses TRBV6-1 and TRBJ1-6, with 9 bases that match TRBD1. The J segment lost 7 bases and the V segment lost 3 bases, leaving 4 bases of the junction unmatched. Per the germline V gene, CDR1 is MNHNS and CDR2 is SASEGT. The CDR3 is made up of 15 amino acids.

The chain joins TRBV20-1 to TRBJ1-1, with D tentatively TRBD1 (5 bases). The germline V gene has CDR1 DFQATT and CDR2 SNEGSKA (reference sequence). Trimming removed 7 bases at V and 3 bases at J, with 9 bases between. This CDR3 comprises 11 residues. CDR3 in DNA: TGCAGTGGAGGGGAGGACACTGAAGCTTTCTTT. Amino acid sequence: CSGGEDTEAFF.

In its sample, this clone was seen a few times. This chain links TRBV29-1 with TRBJ1-2; TRBD1 matches at 8 bases. Germline V lookup: CDR1 SQVTM, CDR2 ANQGSEA. Trimming at V came to 7 bases and at J to 2 bases, leaving 3 bases not matched to a gene. This CDR3 spans 12 amino acids. Here the CDR3 reads CSADRGNYGYTF. The CDR3 DNA is TGCAGCGCCGACAGGGGAAACTATGGCTACACCTTC.

This clone has ten or more counts. This chain uses TRBV7-9 with TRBJ1-1; no reliable D call. With 5 bases removed from V and 5 bases from J, the gap between germline ends came to 6 bases. CDR3 size: 11 residues. The germline gives CDR1 SEHNR, CDR2 FQNEAQ (reference sequence). As DNA, the CDR3 is TGTGCCAGCAGCGCAGAGACTGAAGCTTTCTTT. This sequence encodes CASSAETEAFF.

The chain carries TRBV5-1 and TRBJ1-1, with unresolved D. The V gene's germline CDR1 is SGHRS and CDR2 YFSETQ. The CDR3 runs to 12 residues. V shed 4 bases and J shed 6 bases, with 10 bases lying between them. The DNA of the CDR3 is TGCGCCAGCAGCAAAGACTACGCTGAAGCTTTCTTT. Translation: CASSKDYAEAFF.

The genes are TRBV10-3 and TRBJ2-1; D is perhaps TRBD2 (5 bases). V shed 6 bases and J shed 4 bases, with 13 bases lying between them. The CDR3 consists of 14 residues. Germline CDR1 reads ENHRY; CDR2 reads SYGVKD. CDR3 in DNA: TGTGCCATCAGCGGGGTTAGCTCATACAATGAGCAGTTCTTC. Its protein product is CAISGVSSYNEQFF.

This clone was seen a handful of times. This rearrangement joins TRBV5-6 to TRBJ2-1, with D perhaps TRBD1 (8 bases). V was pared by 3 bases and J by 3 bases, with 13 bases between. The CDR3 contains 15 residues. Germline V gene data show CDR1 as SGHDT and CDR2 as YYEEEE. CDR3: CASSSTGEGYNEQFF. CDR3 DNA sequence: TGTGCCAGCAGCTCGACAGGGGAGGGCTACAATGAGCAGTTCTTC.

The chain couples TRBV7-2 to TRBJ2-5; D is ambiguous. Germline CDR1 reads SGHTA; CDR2 reads FQGNSA. The CDR3 runs to 15 residues. The V end was cut by 5 bases, the J end by 5 bases, with 18 bases between. CDR3 in DNA: TGTGCCAGCAGCCCCCGAGCCGTAAATAGGGAGACCCAGTACTTC. It codes for CASSPRAVNRETQYF.

This clone occurred a few times. The chain carries TRBV5-4 and TRBJ1-6; 7 bases fit TRBD1. The CDR3 loop spans 14 amino acids. V was pared by 0 bases and J by 8 bases, with 2 bases of the junction left unmatched. CDR1 is SGHNT and CDR2 is YYREEE in the germline V gene (reference sequence). Here the CDR3 reads CASSLDRGDSPLHF. In DNA, the CDR3 is TGTGCCAGCAGCTTGGACAGGGGTGATTCACCCCTCCACTTT.

This clone showed up just a few times. The rearrangement joins TRBV9 to TRBJ1-4, with 7 bases lining up with TRBD1. After removal of 3 bases from V and 3 bases from J, the junction contained 14 bases not matched to a gene. Germline CDR1 SGDLS, CDR2 YYNGEE. The CDR3 totals 18 residues. CDR3 coding DNA: TGTGCCAGCAGCGCTCCACAGGGGTCCCGCTCAGCTAATGAAAAACTGTTTTTT. Translated: CASSAPQGSRSANEKLFF.

In DNA, the CDR3 is TGCGCCAGCAGCCAAGAGGGCGAGGTGAATTCACCCCTCCACTTT. Protein sequence: CASSQEGEVNSPLHF. V usage is TRBV4-3 and J usage is TRBJ1-6; D call uncertain. Trimming removed 0 bases from V and 7 bases from J, with 10 bases in between. Germline assignment: CDR1 LGHNA and CDR2 YSLEER. CDR3 length: 15 amino acids.

V is TRBV6-6 and J is TRBJ1-4, with 9 bases that match TRBD1. J gave up 4 bases and V 4 bases, and 4 bases lay outside the gene matches. Germline V gene sequence: CDR1 MNHNY, CDR2 SVGAGI (reference sequence). The CDR3 contains 15 residues. CDR3 loop: CASSSGQGLNEKLFF. The CDR3 region has the DNA TGTGCCAGCAGTTCCGGACAGGGGCTTAATGAAAAACTGTTTTTT.

This clone was recorded a few times. The chain is built from TRBV7-9 and TRBJ1-2, with D perhaps matching TRBD1 (5 bases). V shed 1 base and J shed 6 bases, with 9 bases lying between them. CDR1 is SEHNR and CDR2 is FQNEAQ in the germline V gene (reference sequence). This CDR3 is 13 amino acids long. The CDR3 bases are TGTGCCAGCAGCTTAGTATCAGGGCATGGCTACACCTTC. Amino acids: CASSLVSGHGYTF.

The chain combines TRBV23-1 with TRBJ1-5; no firm D call. TRBV23-1 is recorded as an ORF, its role being uncertain. CDR3 length equals 12 residues. Trimming removed 8 bases from V and 2 bases from J, with 7 bases in between. The DNA for the CDR3 is TGCGCCAGCCTCGGAGGCAATCAGCCCCAGCATTTT. Translating gives CASLGGNQPQHF.

The table lists this clone with a few counts. The chain couples TRBV9 to TRBJ2-3; TRBD2 matches 8 bases. Germline loops: CDR1 SGDLS, CDR2 YYNGEE. This CDR3 is 13 amino acids long. Losses at the gene ends were 4 bases for V and 6 bases for J; bases not matched to a gene: 4. CDR3 coding DNA: TGTGCCAGCAGCTCGGGACTAGTGGATACGCAGTATTTT. This encodes CASSSGLVDTQYF.

V is TRBV5-1 and J is TRBJ2-5; D uncertain. This CDR3 spans 14 amino acids. CDR1 SGHRS and CDR2 YFSETQ come from the germline V gene. V was shortened by 4 bases and J by 5 bases, with 15 bases between the two germline ends. This chain's CDR3 is CASSPTRRGETQYF. As DNA, the CDR3 is TGCGCCAGCAGCCCCACCCGGAGAGGCGAGACCCAGTACTTC. The full variable domain, with the rest looked up from reference TRBV5-1 and TRBJ2-5, is KAGVTQTPRYLIKTRGQQVTLSCSPISGHRSVSWYQQTPGQGLQFLFEYFSETQRNKGNFPGRFSGRQFSNSRSEMNVSTLELGDSALYLCASSPTRRGETQYFGPGTRLLVL.

V usage is TRBV5-1 and J usage is TRBJ2-5, with 10 bases that match TRBD2. Per germline, CDR1 SGHRS and CDR2 YFSETQ. The CDR3 totals 16 residues. V lost 1 base and J lost 5; bases outside the gene matches: 8. In DNA form, the CDR3 reads TGCGCCAGCAGCTTGACCGCCCTAGCGGGGGTGGAGACCCAGTACTTC. Its translation: CASSLTALAGVETQYF.

This clone was seen a few times. The chain recombines TRBV5-1 with TRBJ1-1; TRBD1 is a possible D gene (5 bases). Germline-derived CDR1 and CDR2 are SGHRS and YFSETQ. The V gene lost 4 bases and the J gene lost 2 bases, with 9 bases spanning the gap. CDR3 length equals 13 residues. The CDR3 region is CASSGTANTEAFF. DNA of the CDR3: TGCGCCAGCAGCGGGACGGCCAACACTGAAGCTTTCTTT.